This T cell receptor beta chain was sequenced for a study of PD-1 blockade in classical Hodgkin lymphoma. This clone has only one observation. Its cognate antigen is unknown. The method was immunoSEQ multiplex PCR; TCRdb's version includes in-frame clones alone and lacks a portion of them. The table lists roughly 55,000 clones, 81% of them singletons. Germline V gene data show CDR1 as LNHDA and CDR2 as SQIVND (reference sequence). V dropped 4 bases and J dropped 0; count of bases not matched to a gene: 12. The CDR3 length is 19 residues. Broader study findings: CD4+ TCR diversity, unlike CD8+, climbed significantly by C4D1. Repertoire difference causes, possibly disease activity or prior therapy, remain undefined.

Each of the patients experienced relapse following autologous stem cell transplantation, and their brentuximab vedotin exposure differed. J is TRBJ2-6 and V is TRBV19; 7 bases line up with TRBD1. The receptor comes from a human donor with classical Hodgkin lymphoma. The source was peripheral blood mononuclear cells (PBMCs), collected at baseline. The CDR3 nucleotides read TGTGCCAGTAGTACAAATAGACAGGGTTTCAACTCTGGGGCCAACGTCCTGACTTTC. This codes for CASSTNRQGFNSGANVLTF. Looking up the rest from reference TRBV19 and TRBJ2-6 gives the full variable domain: DGGITQSPKYLFRKEGQNVTLSCEQNLNHDAMYWYRQDPGQGLRLIYYSQIVNDFQKGDIAEGYSVSREKKESFPLTVTSAQKNPTAFYLCASSTNRQGFNSGANVLTFGAGSRLTVL.